This TCR beta chain came from a study of identical twins. Germline loops: CDR1 MNHNS, CDR2 SASEGT. Germline trimming cut 7 bases from V and 6 bases from J; bases unmatched to any gene: 3. The CDR3 length is 13 residues. Template switching supplied a universal primer site; unique molecular identifiers were carried on the cDNA. TCRdb re-analysed the 5' RACE reads in MiXCR, keeping a single row per CDR3 protein. The table shows about 530,000 distinct CDR3 sequences, with roughly 15% occurring only once. This clonotype was found many times. This sample was shared with a second study, whose subject was yellow fever vaccine responses in identical twins.

The sequence came from a woman under 30 in good health. Sequencing was carried out using CD4+ T cells sorted from blood. This chain joins TRBV6-1 and TRBJ2-2, with TRBD2 matching 9 bases. This CDR3 is CASTRTSAGELFF. The CDR3, as DNA: TGTGCCAGCACCCGGACTAGCGCCGGGGAGCTGTTTTTT.